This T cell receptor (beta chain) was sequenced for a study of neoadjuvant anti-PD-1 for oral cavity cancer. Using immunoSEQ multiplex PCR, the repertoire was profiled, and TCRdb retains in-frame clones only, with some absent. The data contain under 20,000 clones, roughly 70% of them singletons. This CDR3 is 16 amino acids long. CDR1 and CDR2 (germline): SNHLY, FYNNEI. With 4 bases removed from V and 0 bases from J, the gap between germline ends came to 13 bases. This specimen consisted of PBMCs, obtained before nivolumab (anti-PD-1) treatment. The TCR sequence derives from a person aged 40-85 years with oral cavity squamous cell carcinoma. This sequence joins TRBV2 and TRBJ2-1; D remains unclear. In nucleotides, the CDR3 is TGTGCCAGCAGTGGGCCAGGAGAGAGCTCCTACAATGAGCAGTTCTTC. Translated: CASSGPGESSYNEQFF.